The source of this T cell receptor beta chain is a study of T cell responses to AZD1222 COVID-19 vaccine. Study summary: Combined were second doses at about 4 or about 12 weeks.

The assay was immunoSEQ multiplex PCR, and TCRdb's table has in-frame clones only and misses some. Here the sample spans some 180,000 clones, about 92% being singletons. The germline V gene has CDR1 MNHEY and CDR2 SMNVEV (reference sequence). The V and J ends lost 6 bases and 2 bases respectively, with 19 bases between them. The CDR3 runs 17 residues. This TCR was recovered from an adult in good health. The chain uses TRBV27 and TRBJ2-2, with D perhaps TRBD1 (5 bases). Sequenced material: peripheral blood, taken on day 0 of AZD1222 vaccination. The CDR3 loop is CASSPQGPPTNTGELFF. CDR3 nucleotide sequence: TGTGCCAGCAGCCCTCAGGGTCCCCCCACTAACACCGGGGAGCTGTTTTTT.